Detailed here is one TCR beta chain. This receptor's antigen is unknown. Within one base of it there is no much larger clone, and no base qualities were kept. Read against the paper, the sample's time point label means: about 28 days (+/-7) after the second vaccine dose. Because spike-specific TCR depth and breadth did not differ between the two schedules, AZD1222 recipients who got a second dose at roughly 4 weeks were pooled with those who got a second dose at roughly 12 weeks. Vaccinee samples were obtained from the UK trials COV001 and COV002, which included a single-blind randomized controlled phase 2/3 trial of AZD1222 (ChAdOx1 nCoV-19) in healthy adults. Trial participant PBMC samples were collected at day 0 and day 28 after the second dose for TCRbeta chain sequencing. The CDR3 regions of human TCRbeta chains were analyzed by immunosequencing. Per the source publication's procedure: Repertoire TCRs were matched against a reference library of SARS-CoV-2-specific TCRs generated with the MIRA antigen-specificity platform. Breadth meant the fraction of unique TCRs that were SARS-CoV-2-associated, whereas depth meant the fraction of total T cells that were SARS-CoV-2-associated. Using the MIRA data, each spike-specific TCR was mapped to the spike region that the TCR reacts to and placed in a CD4 or CD8 class. Log10-transformed breadth and depth values were compared by one-way ANOVA with Sidak's multiple comparisons tests. TCRdb's version of the immuneACCESS table is confined to in-frame rearrangements and falls short of the full clone set. An unresolved V gene accounts for under half of the shortfall where checked; the remainder is of unknown origin. The V and J calls and clone size were taken over from that table, and D and trimming were inferred from the DNA. In this sample the table shows about 81,000 clones, around 93% of which occur a single time. Roughly 8% of the sample rests with the top ten.

The source of the sample is a study of T cell responses to AZD1222 COVID-19 vaccine listed by TCRdb under 2021. Describing the broader study: A total of 233 trial participants underwent TCR sequencing, of whom about 210 had received two doses of AZD1222 and about 26 had received two doses of the MenACWY control vaccine. Trial participants were enrolled into age subgroups of 18-55, 56-69 and 70-plus years, which contained about 150, 28 and 57 TCR-sequenced participants, respectively. The research as a whole found: The 56-69-year group was small, and its depth increase did not reach significance, likely because of low power. Vaccine-associated CD4 TCRs spanned the whole spike protein, with dominant responses in regions 160-218 and 743-854. Participants were mostly white British, with more females than males. The authors suggested clonal diversity may have been underestimated. Because no day 14 peak-response samples were available, the repertoires could be characterized only after the peak T cell response. Only five or six AZD1222 recipients were SARS-CoV-2 seropositive at baseline, limiting conclusions about previously exposed vaccinees. After two AZD1222 doses, spike-specific TCR breadth and depth were significantly higher than at day 0 and than in MenACWY recipients. Epitopes outside the regions mutated in the B.1.351 and B.1.1.7 variants were reportedly recognized by nearly half of the unique spike-specific TCRs.

CDR3 length: 11 amino acids, cysteine to phenylalanine. Only the CDR3 part of the read is kept: 33 bases, read in frame from the first base. CDR1 and CDR2 were assigned from the germline V gene as MNHEY and SVGAGI. The junction shows trimming of 7 bases on V and 5 bases on J, plus 7 bases between the germline ends. The receptor was isolated from an adult who received the AZD1222 COVID-19 vaccine. In this chain, TRBV6-5 is recombined with TRBJ2-3, with the D gene call left open. The sequencing here drew on peripheral blood, taken 28 days after the second AZD1222 dose. This receptor has the CDR3 CASTYLDTQYF. The sequenced DNA is TGTGCCAGCACCTACTTAGATACGCAGTATTTT.